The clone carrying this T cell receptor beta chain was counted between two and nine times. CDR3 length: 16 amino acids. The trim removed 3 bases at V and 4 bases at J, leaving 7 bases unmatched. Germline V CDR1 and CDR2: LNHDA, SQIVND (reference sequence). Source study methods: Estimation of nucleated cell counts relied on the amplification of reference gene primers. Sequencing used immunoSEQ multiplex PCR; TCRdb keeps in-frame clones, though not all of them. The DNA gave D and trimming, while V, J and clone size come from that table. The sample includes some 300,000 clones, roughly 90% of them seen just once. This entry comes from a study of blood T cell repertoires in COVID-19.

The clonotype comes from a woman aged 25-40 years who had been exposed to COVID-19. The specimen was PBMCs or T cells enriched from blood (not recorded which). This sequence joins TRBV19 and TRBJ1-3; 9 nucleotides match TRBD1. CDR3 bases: TGTGCCAGTAGTATGGGCTGGACAGGGGTAGGAAACACCATATATTTT. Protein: CASSMGWTGVGNTIYF.